This T cell receptor beta chain was sequenced in a study of T cell responses to AZD1222 COVID-19 vaccine. Deletions cut 6 bases from V and 1 base from J, with 16 bases between. The length of the CDR3 is 15 residues. Germline CDR1 and CDR2: MNHEY and SVGEGT. Sequencing used immunoSEQ multiplex PCR; TCRdb keeps in-frame clones, though not all of them. The sample shows tens of thousands of clones, 80% to 90% of them seen only once. Pooling of second doses given at about 4 or about 12 weeks was done. The TCR originated in an adult who received the AZD1222 COVID-19 vaccine. The sequences come from peripheral blood, collected 28 days after the second AZD1222 dose. The rearrangement links TRBV6-2 or TRBV6-3 to TRBJ2-7; TRBD1 is a possible D gene (6 bases). Written as DNA, the CDR3 is TGTGCCAGCAGCCCAAACAGGGTTCGGTCCTACGAGCAGTACTTC. Translated, it gives CASSPNRVRSYEQYF.